This T cell receptor (beta chain) derives from a study of cytotoxic CD8 clonotypes in ibrutinib-treated CLL (dated by TCRdb to 2020 to 2022). General notes on the study: In this cohort, approximately 15 patients were treatment-naive and approximately 10 were relapsed/refractory, while some 18 had unmutated IGHV. Responses were partial in roughly 24 patients and complete in 2; after median 68 months follow-up, 14 stayed in remission and 12 progressed. The response samples were drawn at a median of approximately 11 months into treatment, with a range of about 6 to 40 months. An average of about 260,000 productive templates and some 99,000 productive rearrangements was obtained per sample. Longitudinal samples were obtainable from 26 of the 86 participants in the trial. Cryopreserved peripheral blood mononuclear cells were obtained before treatment, at response, and at either sustained remission or disease progression. What the research found in general, with its limitations: Sampling times were not matched between sustained-remission and progressing patients, and lymph node repertoires were not studied. At baseline, clonality was higher than in age-matched healthy donors and showed a strong correlation with circulating CD8+ T-cell counts. At ibrutinib response clonality went up, during sustained remission it held steady, and at progression it dropped back toward baseline. Public clonotypes were rare and either contracted or stayed stable during treatment, and the rise in clonality at ibrutinib response reflected the expansion of private clonotypes.

The goal of deep resolution MiSeq sequencing was a depth between 1 in 1 million and 1 in 200,000 T cells, and coverage averaged 10x per clonotype. The immunoSEQ hsTCRB Kit was used to generate the TCR beta libraries. The source study handled its data this way. Data were analyzed with ImmunoSEQ Data Assistant and ImmunoSEQ Analyzer, with V, D and J genes assigned per IMGT definitions. Clonality was computed as one minus normalized Shannon entropy of productive rearrangement frequencies, ranging from 0 to 1. Only overrepresented clonotypes making up at least 0.05% of the repertoire of each patient were included in the public clonotype analysis. Repertoires from approximately 13 age-matched healthy donors in immuneACCESS were used as clonality controls. TCRdb took this table from immuneACCESS and kept in-frame rearrangements with V and J called. Such tables lack part of the clones; where checked against another copy, unresolved V genes explain under half of the gap, and the rest is unexplained. For V, J and clone size, that table is used; D and trimming come from the DNA. Here the sample has some 27,000 clones; roughly 59% occur a single time. Approximately 5% of the sample lies in the top ten.

V is clipped by 5 bases and J by 5 bases, and the sequence between their germline boundaries is 12 bases long. From the cysteine up to the phenylalanine, the CDR3 has a length of 13 residues. The only DNA kept is the CDR3, 39 bases in frame from the first base. CDR1 and CDR2 were assigned from the germline V gene as MGHRA and YSYEKL. About 2 micrograms of genomic DNA were extracted from cryopreserved PBMCs for TCR beta library preparation. High-throughput TCR beta sequencing was performed on longitudinal blood samples from CLL patients receiving ibrutinib monotherapy. The patients took part in an open-label, single-center phase 2 trial of ibrutinib monotherapy. Regarding this clone: Its antigen is not yet known. Per-base quality was not reported, and no clone a single base away is much larger than it.

The clonotype was recovered from a human donor with chronic lymphocytic leukemia. The sample consisted of PBMCs, taken before ibrutinib treatment. The V and J segments used are TRBV4-1 and TRBJ1-2, and TRBD1 may be the D gene, going by 6 matching bases. CDR3 region: CASSGRGGYGYTF. The nucleotide sequence is given as TGCGCCAGCAGCGGGAGGGGGGGTTATGGCTACACCTTC.